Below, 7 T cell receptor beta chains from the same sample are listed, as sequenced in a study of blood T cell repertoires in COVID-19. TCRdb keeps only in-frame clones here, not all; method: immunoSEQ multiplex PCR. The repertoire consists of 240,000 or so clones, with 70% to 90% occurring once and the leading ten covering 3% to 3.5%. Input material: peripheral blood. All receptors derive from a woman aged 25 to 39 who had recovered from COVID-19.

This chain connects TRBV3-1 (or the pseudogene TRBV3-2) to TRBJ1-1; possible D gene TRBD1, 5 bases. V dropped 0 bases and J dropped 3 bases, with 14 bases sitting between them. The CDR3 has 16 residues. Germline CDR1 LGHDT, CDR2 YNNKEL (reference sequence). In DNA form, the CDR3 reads TGTGCCAGCAGCCAAGATGGGGAAGTGACAGACACTGAAGCTTTCTTT. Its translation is CASSQDGEVTDTEAFF.

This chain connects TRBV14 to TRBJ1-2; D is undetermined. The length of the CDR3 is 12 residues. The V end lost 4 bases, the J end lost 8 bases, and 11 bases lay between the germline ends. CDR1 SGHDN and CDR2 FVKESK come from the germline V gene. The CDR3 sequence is CASSLSTLGYTF. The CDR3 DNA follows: TGTGCCAGCAGCCTTTCGACTTTGGGCTACACCTTC.

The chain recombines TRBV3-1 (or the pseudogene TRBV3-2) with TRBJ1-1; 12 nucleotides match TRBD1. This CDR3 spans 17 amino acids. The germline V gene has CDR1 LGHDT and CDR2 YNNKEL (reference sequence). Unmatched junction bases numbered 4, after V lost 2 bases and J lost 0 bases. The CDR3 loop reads CASSQSRDRGLNTEAFF. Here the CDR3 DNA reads TGTGCCAGCAGCCAATCCCGGGACAGGGGGCTGAACACTGAAGCTTTCTTT.

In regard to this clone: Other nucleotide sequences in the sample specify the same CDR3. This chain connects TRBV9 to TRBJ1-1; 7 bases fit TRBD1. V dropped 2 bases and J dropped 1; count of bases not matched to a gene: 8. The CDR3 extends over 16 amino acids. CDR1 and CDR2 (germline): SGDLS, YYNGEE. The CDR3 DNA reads TGTGCCAGCAGCGTCGGGGCAGGGGGGAAGAACACTGAAGCTTTCTTT. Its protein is CASSVGAGGKNTEAFF.

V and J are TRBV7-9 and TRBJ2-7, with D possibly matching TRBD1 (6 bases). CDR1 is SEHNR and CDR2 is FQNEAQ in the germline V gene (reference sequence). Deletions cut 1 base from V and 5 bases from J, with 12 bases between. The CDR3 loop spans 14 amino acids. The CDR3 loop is CASSLVSGVHEQYF. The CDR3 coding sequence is TGTGCCAGCAGCTTAGTCTCAGGGGTCCACGAGCAGTACTTC.

CDR3 in DNA: TGTGCCACCAGTGACCCCAAACAGGGGTTCACTGAAGCTTTCTTT. Protein: CATSDPKQGFTEAFF. This sequence joins TRBV24-1 and TRBJ1-1, with 7 bases that match TRBD1. The CDR3 runs to 15 residues. V lost 4 bases, J lost 4 bases, and 8 bases stayed unmatched. Germline lookup yields CDR1 KGHDR and CDR2 SFDVKD.

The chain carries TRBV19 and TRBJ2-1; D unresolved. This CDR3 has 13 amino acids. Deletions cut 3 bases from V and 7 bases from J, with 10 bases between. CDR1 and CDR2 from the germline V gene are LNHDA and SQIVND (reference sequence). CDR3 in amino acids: CASSMRSANEQFF. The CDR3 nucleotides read TGTGCCAGTAGTATGCGGTCGGCAAATGAGCAGTTCTTC.